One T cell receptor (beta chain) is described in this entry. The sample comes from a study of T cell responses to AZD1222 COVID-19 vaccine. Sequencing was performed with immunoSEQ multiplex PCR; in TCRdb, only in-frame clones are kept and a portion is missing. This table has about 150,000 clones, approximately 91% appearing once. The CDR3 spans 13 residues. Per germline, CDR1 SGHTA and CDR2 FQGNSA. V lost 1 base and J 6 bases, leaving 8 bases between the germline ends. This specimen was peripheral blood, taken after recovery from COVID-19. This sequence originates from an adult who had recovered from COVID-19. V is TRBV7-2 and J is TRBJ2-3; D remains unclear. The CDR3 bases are TGTGCCAGCAGCTTAGGGCCGAGGGATACGCAGTATTTT. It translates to CASSLGPRDTQYF.